This TCR beta chain was captured by sequencing in a study of cytomegalovirus exposure and HLA in healthy donors. In the study overall: One earlier analysis, a look at 180 million or so T cells, found some 120 million unique TCR beta sequences.

Study conclusions and caveats: In a later analysis, the majority of CMV-associated beta chains seemingly showed HLA restriction. Later analysis reportedly placed an Asian-associated ancestry cluster below the roughly 640-donor mean in N-insertions. Some TCR beta chains (more than 150 of them) were listed as cytomegalovirus-associated.

This clone occurred a few times. Its antigen is currently unknown. CDR1 is LGHNA, CDR2 YNFKEQ, per germline. V lost 3 bases and J 0 bases, leaving 12 bases between the germline ends. CDR3 length: 16 residues. The PCR was carried out with 60 Vbeta primers and 13 Jbeta primers. The method was immunoSEQ multiplex PCR; TCRdb's version includes in-frame clones alone and lacks a portion of them. The table includes around 150,000 clones, 76% detected once. The receptor's source is a male donor in good health and CMV-seronegative. What was sequenced was PBMCs. The chain links TRBV4-2 to TRBJ1-3; weak D call: TRBD1 (5 bases). The CDR3 nucleotides read TGTGCCAGCAGCCAGGAACAGGCGAGCTCTGGAAACACCATATATTTT. Encoded protein: CASSQEQASSGNTIYF.